The T cell receptor (beta chain) under discussion was sequenced for a study of PD-L1 blockade in urothelial cancer. Time point noted: pretreatment peripheral blood. Broader study findings: Durable-benefit patients had greater expansion of tumor-associated blood clones at 3 weeks.

Regarding this clone: Antigen: not known.

This table comes from immunoSEQ multiplex PCR, and its TCRdb copy is limited to in-frame clones, with some not included. The sample has 86,000 or so clones, about 83% seen once. This CDR3 contains 14 residues. CDR1 and CDR2 from the germline V gene are SQVTM and ANQGSEA. The V gene lost 7 bases and the J gene lost 4 bases, with 19 bases spanning the gap. The starting material was PBMCs, obtained around atezolizumab (anti-PD-L1) treatment. The J gene is TRBJ1-2, the V gene TRBV29-1; possibly TRBD1 for D (5 bases). The source of this sequence is a man aged 55 to 70 with urothelial cancer. The CDR3 spells CSATSGLGFYGYTF. CDR3 bases: TGCAGCGCAACCTCGGGACTGGGGTTCTATGGCTACACCTTC.